This T cell receptor beta chain was sequenced in a study of blood T cell repertoires in COVID-19. Study context: The samples span acute and convalescent COVID-19 from the United States, Italy and Spain.

This clone has more than one count but fewer than ten. Other DNA sequences in the sample encode the same CDR3. Sequenced by immunoSEQ multiplex PCR; TCRdb stores in-frame clones only, minus some. Of 100,000 to 150,000 clones in the sample, about nine tenths were seen once. V trimming: 10 bases; J trimming: 1 base; junction bases outside the gene matches: 4. CDR3 length equals 14 residues. CDR1 and CDR2 from the germline V gene are KGHDR and SFDVKD. What was sequenced was peripheral blood. V and J are TRBV24-1 and TRBJ2-2; TRBD1 aligns across 8 bases. This TCR was sampled from a man aged 50 to 60 with acute or convalescent COVID-19. CDR3 nucleotide sequence: TGTGCCACAGCGACAGGGGTGAACACCGGGGAGCTGTTTTTT. This sequence encodes CATATGVNTGELFF.